What follows is one TCR beta chain and its context. Its target is not known. Since no conserved phenylalanine or tryptophan closes the CDR3, a read error is the likely cause. These data originate in a study of OX40 agonist ivuxolimab in advanced cancers. Overall study: Patients were dosed intravenously with ivuxolimab at 0.01 to 10 mg/kg every 2 weeks. Three patients got partial responses; one had hepatocellular carcinoma and two had cutaneous melanoma. Study findings and constraints: Among the lowest peripheral clonal expansion occurred in 0.1-3.0 mg/kg partial responders. On average, a greater number of expanded clones characterised CD8+ T cells relative to CD4+.

In germline, CDR1 is SGHNT, CDR2 YYREEE (reference sequence). Unmatched junction bases numbered 14, after V lost 0 bases and J lost 2 bases. This CDR3 is built from 20 residues. Method: immunoSEQ multiplex PCR; TCRdb's copy keeps in-frame clones and lacks some. The sample contains some 45,000 clones, around nine tenths of which appear only once. The rearrangement links TRBV5-4 to TRBJ1-6, with TRBD1 matching over 7 bases. The sample was CD4+ or CD8+ T cells sorted from blood, taken in a trial of the OX40 agonist ivuxolimab. This TCR came from an adult with an advanced solid tumor such as melanoma, head and neck, liver or kidney cancer. The CDR3 bases are TGTGCCAGCAGCTTGGGCCGGGTCAGGGGGGAGAGACCCTATAATTCACCCCTCCACCTT. Translation gives CASSLGRVRGERPYNSPLHL.